This T cell receptor beta chain derives from a study of blood T cell repertoires in COVID-19. The protocol was immunoSEQ multiplex PCR, while the TCRdb copy is restricted to in-frame clones and leaves out a portion. The sample yields 150,000 to 200,000 clones, 82% seen once. After removal of 6 bases from V and 8 bases from J, the junction contained 3 bases not matched to a gene. In germline, CDR1 is MRHNA, CDR2 SNTAGT. The CDR3 totals 13 residues. Those enrolled, adults aged roughly 18 to 89 years, came from some 25 US areas. Researchers sorted participants into cohorts using their self-reported clinical history. This clone was found a few times.

The chain carries TRBV6-4 and TRBJ2-1; 11 bases agree with TRBD1. The sequencing input was PBMCs or T cells enriched from blood (not recorded which). This TCR came from a man aged 45-60 years who had recovered from COVID-19. CDR3 sequence (DNA): TGTGCCAGCAGCGAGGGACAGGGGGATGAGCAGTTCTTC. The encoded protein is CASSEGQGDEQFF.